This T cell receptor (beta chain) came from a study of blood T cells in healthy people across ages (dated by TCRdb to the mid-2010s). Regarding the research as a whole: In model experiments, template switching captured roughly one uniquely barcoded TCR beta cDNA molecule for every two T cells. To avoid experimental bias, donors of different ages were distributed randomly across sequencing lanes. The donors were divided into four age groups: young (average around 16 years), middle-aged (roughly 42), aged (roughly 60) and long-lived (around 87). For two donors (one aged 18 to 29 and one aged 80 or older), the study analyzed two additional independent replicas of 1 million unique cDNA reads from the same blood draw. The study measured age-related changes in TCR beta repertoire diversity using deep sequencing normalized with unique cDNA molecular identifiers.

As to this clonotype: Its antigen is not yet known. With a much larger clone just one base away, this may be a read error.

Here is what the overall study found, with its caveats: As age increased, observed TCR beta diversity per million T cells dropped in a roughly linear way, and a significant reduction was already evident by age 40. The long-lived group showed more naive CD4+ T cells, fewer expanded clones and increased TCR diversity than the aged group, suggesting age selection. The percentage of naive T cells measured by flow cytometry correlated strongly with observed TCR beta diversity. Because the CMV infection status of the donors was unknown, age-related changes in expanded clonotypes may potentially have been confounded. Estimates of total diversity from one million sequenced T cells were regarded as lower bounds and underestimates. Bulk unsorted PBMC profiling prevented conclusive comparison of naive and antigen-experienced compartments.

The germline V gene sets CDR1 to SGHRS and CDR2 to YFSETQ. The CDR3 has 15 amino acids, counting the end cysteine and phenylalanine. CDR3 DNA only is kept here, 45 bases in frame from base 1. V loses 0 bases, J loses 5 bases, and the germline ends lie 12 bases apart. Donors were 39 systemically healthy Caucasian individuals from Russia aged roughly 6 to 100 years. Each donor gave 9.5 to 10 milliliters of peripheral blood, drawn into EDTA-treated Vacutainer tubes. Ficoll-Paque density-gradient centrifugation was used to isolate PBMCs, with at least 6 million obtained per sample. Trizol reagent was used to extract total RNA from PBMCs, with at least 6 micrograms per sample. The percentages of naive CD45RAhigh/CD27high T cells were determined by flow cytometry on a PBMC aliquot from every donor. The method behind the library was 5' RACE. TCRdb lists the instrument as Illumina HiSeq 2500. A second PCR of roughly 7 to 11 cycles was performed with a sample-barcoded 5' primer and a J-beta primer mix. Each TCR beta cDNA molecule received a unique molecular identifier from a template-switch 5' adaptor carrying 12 random nucleotides. Each sample yielded at least 2.5 million CDR3-containing paired-end reads. The Mint cDNA synthesis kit, primed by a TRBC-specific oligonucleotide, was used to synthesize first-strand cDNA from all RNA. After uracil-DNA glycosylase treatment, a first 18-cycle PCR used universal primers M1SS and BC2_uni_R on all cDNA. In the source study's methods: Normalization of each sample was performed by random selection of 1 million high-quality reads, each carrying a distinct molecular identifier. Instead of being binned into consensus sequences, reads with shared molecular identifiers were discarded. CDR3 identification, clonotype clustering and error correction used MiTCR with a Q25 quality threshold and the strictest error-elimination algorithm. Lower-bound total TCR beta diversity was estimated with a nonparametric unseen species model using Euler transformation. TCRdb cleaned the public reads at Q25 with fastp, built clones with MiXCR and kept in-frame beta chains. Each entry merges the rows of one CDR3 protein and shows their most common DNA and genes. TCRdb's processing, not the authors', yielded these V and J calls. The sample table contains approximately 680,000 distinct CDR3 sequences; only one count was recorded for roughly 30% of them. Clones ranked in the top ten supply about 16% of the sample.

Sequencing was done on a sample of blood. This receptor chain uses TRBV5-1 and TRBJ1-5; the D gene cannot be named for sure. The TCR comes from an elderly woman in good health. Donor details come from another sample of the same person, matched by shared clones. The CDR3 has the sequence CASSLGTRKDQPQHF. The DNA is as follows: TGCGCCAGCAGCTTGGGAACAAGGAAGGATCAGCCCCAGCATTTT.